This TCR beta chain originates from a study of blood T cell repertoires in COVID-19. Looking at the study overall: PBMCs, B-cell-depleted T cells, or T cells were the source of the cDNA or gDNA that made up the material.

The CDR3 is made up of 17 amino acids. Germline values: CDR1 SGHRS, CDR2 YFSETQ. Trimming removed 4 bases at V and 7 bases at J, with 26 bases between. In the original processing: Reference gene primer amplification in the assay estimated nucleated cell counts. Profiled with immunoSEQ multiplex PCR; TCRdb holds only in-frame clones, not every one. V, J and clone size were drawn from that table, and D and trimming were deduced from the DNA. The sample holds some 110,000 clones, approximately 80% seen once. The receptor was derived from a woman in her sixties with acute or convalescent COVID-19. The sequencing input was peripheral blood. The rearrangement links TRBV5-1 to TRBJ1-2; possibly TRBD1 for D (6 bases). The CDR3 protein is CASSTGTSGQRTGGYTF. The CDR3 bases are TGCGCCAGCAGCACTGGGACCTCTGGACAGCGGACCGGTGGCTACACCTTC.